This T cell receptor beta chain came from a study of T-cell memory formation after mild COVID-19. Whole-study findings and limits: A second wave expanding day 15 to 37 was CD4+-biased; contracting clones were balanced. The CD4+ clones that contracted clustered mainly within CM and EM, and the CD8+ clones concentrated in EMRA. Memory from before infection featured some responding clones, which suggests cross-reactive memory joined.

As concerns this clonotype: Its antigen is unidentified.

The authors produced TCR alpha and TCR beta cDNA libraries with sample barcodes and UMIs by 5'RACE using constant-segment primers. TCRdb used MiXCR to reprocess the 5' RACE reads, holding one entry per CDR3 protein. The sample holds 350,000 to 500,000 distinct CDR3 sequences, 18% seen once. J gave up 1 base and V 5 bases, and 5 bases lay outside the gene matches. From germline, CDR1 is SGHTA and CDR2 FQGTGA. This CDR3 contains 15 residues. The clonotype comes from a young man who had mild COVID-19 (a few samples of this study predate the infection). Cell type and time point are not known. Sequenced material: PBMCs or a T cell subset sorted from them (not recorded which). The chain uses TRBV7-3 and TRBJ1-3, with TRBD1 identical over 7 bases. The CDR3 region has the DNA TGTGCCAGCAGCGCGTCAGGGGGGTCTGGAAACACCATATATTTT. As protein: CASSASGGSGNTIYF. Filled out from reference TRBV7-3 and TRBJ1-3, the complete variable domain reads GAGVSQTPSNKVTEKGKYVELRCDPISGHTALYWYRQSLGQGPEFLIYFQGTGAADDSGLPNDRFFAVRPEGSVSTLKIQRTERGDSAVYLCASSASGGSGNTIYFGEGSWLTVV.